This T cell receptor (beta chain) was profiled in a study of T cells in Graves' hyperthyroidism and ophthalmopathy. The V gene lost 6 bases and the J gene lost 6 bases, with 18 bases spanning the gap. Germline V gene data show CDR1 as SQVTM and CDR2 as ANQGSEA. The CDR3 loop spans 13 amino acids. Amplification of TCR beta CDR3 regions used RNA as the template. The TCR CDR3 first-round RT-PCR relied on the HTBI primer set. TCRdb re-derived calls from the multiplex PCR reads in MiXCR, one entry per CDR3 protein. Of some 600,000 distinct CDR3 sequences in the sample, 40% to 55% were seen once. This TCR was sampled from a woman aged 18-35 years with Graves' hyperthyroidism. The chain has TRBV29-1 and TRBJ2-7; D possibly corresponds to TRBD2 (5 bases). The sample comprised peripheral blood or thyroid tissue (not recorded which). The CDR3 protein is CSVSSSGLLEQYF. As DNA, the CDR3 is TGCAGCGTCTCTAGTTCCGGACTGCTCGAGCAGTACTTC.